The 10 T cell receptor beta chains below were found in one sample sequenced in a study of CD4+ T cells in melanoma. This table comes from immunoSEQ multiplex PCR, and its TCRdb copy is limited to in-frame clones, with some not included. The sample has about 10,000 clones; 50% to 70% are singletons. Sequencing used cells from a culture (not recorded whether cultured in vitro). All receptors derive from a human donor with melanoma.

The V gene is TRBV27, the J gene TRBJ2-7; TRBD2 is a possible D gene (5 bases). Trimming shortened V by 8 bases and J by 6 bases, and 20 bases separated the two germline ends. The CDR3 consists of 14 residues. CDR1 is MNHEY, CDR2 SMNVEV, per germline (reference sequence). CDR3 sequence reads: CASSSMARPAEQYF. In nucleotides, the CDR3 is TGTGCCAGCTCTAGCATGGCCCGGCCCGCCGAGCAGTACTTC.

V is TRBV6-5 and J is TRBJ1-5; D perhaps matches TRBD1 (6 bases). The germline V and J ends were trimmed by 6 bases and 4 bases, with 7 bases remaining between them. CDR1 MNHEY and CDR2 SVGAGI come from the germline V gene. The CDR3 covers 12 residues. CDR3 bases: TGTGCCAGCAGAACAGGGAATCAGCCCCAGCATTTT. Translated, it gives CASRTGNQPQHF.

The chain employs TRBV6-1 and TRBJ2-1, with D possibly TRBD2 on 5 matching bases. V lost 3 bases and J 0 bases, leaving 15 bases between the germline ends. CDR3 length: 17 amino acids. The germline CDR1 and CDR2 sequences are MNHNS and SASEGT. The CDR3 region has the DNA TGTGCCAGCAGTGAGCAAAAACTAGTGGGCTCCTACAATGAGCAGTTCTTC. It specifies CASSEQKLVGSYNEQFF.

This chain's CDR3 is CASSSGFGQGYYEQYF. For the CDR3, the DNA is TGTGCCAGCAGTTCAGGTTTTGGACAGGGTTACTACGAGCAGTACTTC. The chain uses TRBV6-5 and TRBJ2-7; 8 bases agree with TRBD1. Germline CDR1 MNHEY, CDR2 SVGAGI. This CDR3 has 16 amino acids. Losses at the gene ends were 4 bases for V and 3 bases for J; bases not matched to a gene: 11.

This chain uses TRBV9 with TRBJ1-3; the D gene is possibly TRBD1 (6 bases). CDR1 and CDR2 from the germline V gene are SGDLS and YYNGEE. CDR3 length equals 14 residues. With 4 bases removed from V and 1 base from J, the gap between germline ends came to 9 bases. CDR3 bases: TGTGCCAGCAGCACCACAGGGTCTGGAAACACCATATATTTT. Translating it yields CASSTTGSGNTIYF. Filled out from reference TRBV9 and TRBJ1-3, the complete variable domain reads DSGVTQTPKHLITATGQRVTLRCSPRSGDLSVYWYQQSLDQGLQFLIQYYNGEERAKGNILERFSAQQFPDLHSELNLSSLELGDSALYFCASSTTGSGNTIYFGEGSWLTVV.

This chain joins TRBV29-1 and TRBJ1-1, with D unresolved. Germline V gene sequence: CDR1 SQVTM, CDR2 ANQGSEA. This CDR3 has 13 residues. Trimming removed 4 bases from V and 4 bases from J, with 13 bases in between. CDR3 coding DNA: TGCAGCGTTGTGCGGATCCCCGGCACTGAAGCTTTCTTT. Encoded protein: CSVVRIPGTEAFF. The full variable domain, its missing parts supplied by reference TRBV29-1 and TRBJ1-1, is SAVISQKPSRDICQRGTSLTIQCQVDSQVTMMFWYRQQPGQSLTLIATANQGSEATYESGFVIDKFPISRPNLTFSTLTVSNMSPEDSSIYLCSVVRIPGTEAFFGQGTRLTVV.

The gene calls are TRBV9 and TRBJ2-4; tentative D call: TRBD1 (5 bases). V was shortened by 5 bases and J by 0 bases, with 12 bases between the two germline ends. In germline, CDR1 is SGDLS, CDR2 YYNGEE. The CDR3 contains 15 residues. In DNA, the CDR3 is TGTGCCAGCAGTGCTACAGGTTTAGCCAAAAACATTCAGTACTTC. Protein product: CASSATGLAKNIQYF.

The chain couples TRBV5-1 to TRBJ2-6, with D maybe TRBD1 (5 bases). The V gene's germline CDR1 is SGHRS and CDR2 YFSETQ. The CDR3 is 15 residues long. V was shortened by 0 bases and J by 4 bases, with 8 bases between the two germline ends. Here the CDR3 DNA reads TGCGCCAGCAGCTTGGTGGCAGGGGGGGCCAACGTCCTGACTTTC. Encoded protein: CASSLVAGGANVLTF.

This clone has a single count. This chain links TRBV11-2 with TRBJ2-3; perhaps D is TRBD1 or TRBD2 (6 bases each). The CDR3 is 16 residues long. Germline V lookup: CDR1 SGHAT, CDR2 FQNNGV. The V gene lost 5 bases and the J gene lost 0 bases, with 15 bases spanning the gap. The CDR3 region is CASSLRGVTSTDTQYF. The DNA for the CDR3 is TGTGCCAGCAGCCTAAGGGGGGTTACTAGCACAGATACGCAGTATTTT. Looking up the rest from reference TRBV11-2 and TRBJ2-3 gives the full variable domain: EAGVAQSPRYKIIEKRQSVAFWCNPISGHATLYWYQQILGQGPKLLIQFQNNGVVDDSQLPKDRFSAERLKGVDSTLKIQPAKLEDSAVYLCASSLRGVTSTDTQYFGPGTRLTVL.

This chain uses TRBV7-9 with TRBJ1-1; the match to TRBD1 covers 8 bases. The CDR3 covers 14 residues. Unmatched junction bases numbered 4, after V lost 2 bases and J lost 5 bases. Germline values: CDR1 SEHNR, CDR2 FQNEAQ (reference sequence). The CDR3 reads CASSLTGGKTEAFF. CDR3 DNA sequence: TGTGCCAGCAGCTTAACAGGGGGTAAGACTGAAGCTTTCTTT.